Following are 21 T cell receptor beta chains from one sample sequenced in a study of blood T cell repertoires in COVID-19. TCRdb's table, derived via immunoSEQ multiplex PCR, lists solely in-frame clones and lacks some. Seen here are more than 95,000 clones, around 70% observed once, and the top ten hold 5.5% to 7.5%. The sample taken for sequencing was peripheral blood. These receptors originate from an elderly man with COVID-19, enrolled during active disease.

CDR3 residues: CASSLQGRGSGNTIYF. In DNA form, the CDR3 reads TGTGCCAGCAGCTTACAGGGACGGGGGTCTGGAAACACCATATATTTT. V is TRBV7-2 and J is TRBJ1-3; the D gene is possibly TRBD1 (5 bases). This CDR3 is built from 16 residues. Germline values: CDR1 SGHTA, CDR2 FQGNSA. Trimming pared 2 bases from V and 1 base from J, leaving 12 bases between.

This clone was detected a few times. V is TRBV6-5 and J is TRBJ1-2, with D maybe TRBD1 (6 bases). The CDR3 spans 12 residues. Germline V gives CDR1 MNHEY, CDR2 SVGAGI. Trimming took 7 bases from V and 6 from J, leaving 12 bases between them. The CDR3, as DNA: TGTGCCAGCACCCAACAGGGAAATGGCTACACCTTC. Translation gives CASTQQGNGYTF.

The chain couples TRBV5-1 to TRBJ2-2; TRBD2 aligns across 10 bases. V lost 3 bases, J lost 5 bases, and 4 bases stayed unmatched. CDR3 length equals 15 residues. Per the germline V gene, CDR1 is SGHRS and CDR2 is YFSETQ. Here the CDR3 reads CASSWTSGNTGELFF. As DNA, the CDR3 is TGCGCCAGCAGCTGGACTAGCGGTAATACCGGGGAGCTGTTTTTT.

The genes are TRBV7-3 and TRBJ2-1; D might be TRBD2 (5 bases). Germline V CDR1 and CDR2: SGHTA, FQGTGA. Trimming removed 6 bases from V and 8 bases from J, with 17 bases in between. This CDR3 is built from 14 residues. As DNA, the CDR3 is TGTGCCAGCAGTCTGAGGACTCCCGGGGATGAGCAGTTCTTC. Amino acids: CASSLRTPGDEQFF.

DNA of the CDR3: TGCGCCAGCAGCTCCGACACCTCTGGAAACACCATATATTTT. Its protein product is CASSSDTSGNTIYF. This chain uses TRBV5-1 with TRBJ1-3; D remains ambiguous. Between the trimmed V and J ends, which lost 3 bases and 0 bases, there was a span of 7 bases. This CDR3 spans 14 amino acids. Per the germline V gene, CDR1 is SGHRS and CDR2 is YFSETQ. Drawing the rest from reference TRBV5-1 and TRBJ1-3, the complete variable domain is KAGVTQTPRYLIKTRGQQVTLSCSPISGHRSVSWYQQTPGQGLQFLFEYFSETQRNKGNFPGRFSGRQFSNSRSEMNVSTLELGDSALYLCASSSDTSGNTIYFGEGSWLTVV.

The chain combines TRBV2 with TRBJ2-7; 10 bases map to TRBD2. The CDR3 extends over 16 amino acids. Trimming removed 6 bases from V and 7 bases from J; junction bases left unmatched: 15. Germline assignment: CDR1 SNHLY and CDR2 FYNNEI. This CDR3 reads CASRRLAGKRTGEQYF. In DNA, the CDR3 is TGTGCCAGCAGAAGACTAGCGGGCAAAAGAACGGGAGAGCAGTACTTC.

This clone was counted only a few times. The genes are TRBV13 and TRBJ2-1, with 9 bases aligning to TRBD2. The V gene's germline CDR1 is PRHDT and CDR2 FYEKMQ (reference sequence). This CDR3 contains 15 residues. V lost 5 bases to trimming and J lost 6 bases; unmatched junction nucleotides: 8. The CDR3: CASSLSGSFSNEQFF. The CDR3 DNA follows: TGTGCCAGCAGCCTTAGCGGGAGTTTCTCCAATGAGCAGTTCTTC.

The genes are TRBV5-4 and TRBJ1-1; 8 nucleotides match TRBD1. CDR3 size: 15 residues. The V and J ends lost 4 bases and 3 bases, in that order; junction bases with no gene match: 8. The germline CDR1 and CDR2 sequences are SGHNT and YYREEE (reference sequence). In DNA form, the CDR3 reads TGTGCCAGCAGCGTTAAAAAGACAGGGGACACTGAAGCTTTCTTT. Encoded protein: CASSVKKTGDTEAFF.

This clone was seen just once. The genes are TRBV11-2 and TRBJ2-1; TRBD2 is a possible D gene (5 bases). The CDR3 consists of 14 residues. With 5 bases removed from V and 5 bases from J, the gap between germline ends came to 13 bases. CDR1 is SGHAT and CDR2 is FQNNGV in the germline V gene. The CDR3 region has the DNA TGTGCCAGCAGCCTGCTGGAGGTTAACAATGAGCAGTTCTTC. Its translation: CASSLLEVNNEQFF.

This clone was recorded a few times. The gene calls are TRBV7-8 and TRBJ2-7; the match to TRBD2 covers 13 bases. The CDR3 sequence is 16 residues long. Germline trimming cut 5 bases from V and 0 bases from J; bases unmatched to any gene: 4. Per germline, CDR1 SGHVS and CDR2 FQNEAQ. The CDR3 is CASSRGTSGISYEQYF. The DNA of the CDR3 is TGTGCCAGCAGCCGAGGGACTAGCGGGATCTCCTACGAGCAGTACTTC. The complete variable domain, with remaining parts taken from reference TRBV7-8 and TRBJ2-7, reads GAGVSQSPRYKVAKRGQDVALRCDPISGHVSLFWYQQALGQGPEFLTYFQNEAQLDKSGLPSDRFFAERPEGSVSTLKIQRTQQEDSAVYLCASSRGTSGISYEQYFGPGTRLTVT.

The rearrangement uses TRBV3-1 (or the pseudogene TRBV3-2) and TRBJ1-5, with D uncertain. The CDR3 spans 16 residues. V lost 1 base to trimming and J lost 1 base, with 11 bases between them. CDR1 LGHDT and CDR2 YNNKEL come from the germline V gene (reference sequence). The CDR3 sequence is CASSQGLARSNQPQHF. CDR3 nucleotide sequence: TGTGCCAGCAGCCAAGGATTGGCCAGAAGCAATCAGCCCCAGCATTTT.

V gene TRBV18 combines with J gene TRBJ1-1; D not resolved. The CDR3 length is 15 residues. Looked up from germline, CDR1 is KGHSH and CDR2 is LQKENI. V was cut by 6 bases and J by 1 base, with 15 bases left in between. This CDR3 is CASSQSQVRNTEAFF. The CDR3 coding sequence is TGTGCCAGCTCGCAGAGCCAGGTGAGGAACACTGAAGCTTTCTTT.

The chain recombines TRBV6-4 with TRBJ2-1; unclear D gene. Germline CDR1 MRHNA, CDR2 SNTAGT. V was cut by 4 bases and J by 5 bases, with 9 bases left in between. This CDR3 spans 13 amino acids. Here the CDR3 DNA reads TGTGCCAGCAGTGCGTCGTTAAACAATGAGCAGTTCTTC. Amino acids: CASSASLNNEQFF.

The V call is TRBV6-5, the J call TRBJ1-6, with a possible D match to TRBD1 (6 bases). V was trimmed by 6 bases and J by 15 bases, leaving 21 bases between them. The CDR3 spans 14 residues. Germline V gene sequence: CDR1 MNHEY, CDR2 SVGAGI. The CDR3 is CASRGAGVPIGLHF. CDR3 coding DNA: TGTGCCAGCAGGGGGGCAGGCGTCCCAATAGGCCTCCACTTT.

The genes are TRBV7-3 and TRBJ2-3, with D maybe TRBD2 (6 bases). Germline values: CDR1 SGHTA, CDR2 FQGTGA. This CDR3 comprises 15 residues. V was shortened by 2 bases and J by 3 bases, with 12 bases between the two germline ends. As DNA, the CDR3 is TGTGCCAGCAGCTTATTCGGTAGCGGTACAGATACGCAGTATTTT. This translates into CASSLFGSGTDTQYF.

The chain joins TRBV6-5 to TRBJ1-1, with a tentative D call TRBD1 (6 bases). Looked up from germline, CDR1 is MNHEY and CDR2 is SVGAGI. This CDR3 spans 15 amino acids. The V end lost 0 bases, the J end lost 5 bases, and 13 bases lay between the germline ends. Here the CDR3 reads CASSYSIPGHTEAFF. The CDR3 coding sequence is TGTGCCAGCAGTTACTCGATACCGGGACATACTGAAGCTTTCTTT.

This chain links TRBV18 with TRBJ2-3, with D possibly being TRBD1 (6 bases). V was cut by 3 bases and J by 0 bases, with 10 bases left in between. Germline V gene sequence: CDR1 KGHSH, CDR2 LQKENI. The CDR3 covers 15 residues. For the CDR3, the DNA is TGTGCCAGCTCACCCCAGGGGTCTAGCACAGATACGCAGTATTTT. Translation: CASSPQGSSTDTQYF.

The chain joins TRBV7-8 to TRBJ1-6; tentatively, D is TRBD1 (5 bases). The CDR3 spans 14 residues. CDR1 is SGHVS and CDR2 is FQNEAQ in the germline V gene. The V gene lost 1 base and the J gene lost 9 bases, with 10 bases spanning the gap. CDR3 in amino acids: CASSLGAGISPLHF. In DNA, the CDR3 is TGTGCCAGCAGCTTAGGGGCAGGGATTTCACCCCTCCACTTT.

The V gene is TRBV10-2, the J gene TRBJ1-6, with TRBD1 identical over 9 bases. V was clipped by 2 bases and J by 10 bases; unmatched bases: 6. The CDR3 has 15 amino acids. Germline CDR1 reads WSHSY; CDR2 reads SAAADI. The CDR3 spells CASSEPGQGQSPLHF. CDR3 DNA: TGCGCCAGCAGTGAGCCAGGACAGGGGCAATCACCCCTCCACTTT.

The J gene is TRBJ1-2, the V gene TRBV28, with 9 bases that match TRBD1. Germline V lookup: CDR1 MDHEN, CDR2 SYDVKM. The junction had 8 bases not matched to a gene; V was cut back by 4 bases and J by 5 bases. CDR3 size: 15 residues. The DNA for the CDR3 is TGTGCCAGCAGTTCTGATGACAGGGGGTGGTATGGCTACACCTTC. Translated, it gives CASSSDDRGWYGYTF.

The rearrangement links TRBV11-2 to TRBJ2-7; TRBD2 is a possible D gene (7 bases). The CDR3 extends over 16 amino acids. Per germline, CDR1 SGHAT and CDR2 FQNNGV. Trimming removed 1 base from V and 4 bases from J, with 17 bases in between. CDR3 nucleotides: TGTGCCAGCAGCTTAGTTGCGGGGGCCACCCGGTACGAGCAGTACTTC. Translated: CASSLVAGATRYEQYF.